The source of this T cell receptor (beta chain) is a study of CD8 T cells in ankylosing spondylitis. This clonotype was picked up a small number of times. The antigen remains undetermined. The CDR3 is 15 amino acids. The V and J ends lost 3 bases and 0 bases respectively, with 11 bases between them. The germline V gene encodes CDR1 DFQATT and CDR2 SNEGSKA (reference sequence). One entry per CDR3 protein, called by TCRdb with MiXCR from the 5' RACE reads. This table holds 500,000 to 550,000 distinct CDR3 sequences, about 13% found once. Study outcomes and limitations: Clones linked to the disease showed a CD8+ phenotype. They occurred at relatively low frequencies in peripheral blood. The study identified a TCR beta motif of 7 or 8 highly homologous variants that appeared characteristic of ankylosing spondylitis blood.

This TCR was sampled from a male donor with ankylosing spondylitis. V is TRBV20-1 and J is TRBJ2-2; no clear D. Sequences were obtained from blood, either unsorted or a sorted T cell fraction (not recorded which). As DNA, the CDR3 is TGCAGTGCTAGTCCGCTAGTCGCGAACACCGGGGAGCTGTTTTTT. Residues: CSASPLVANTGELFF.